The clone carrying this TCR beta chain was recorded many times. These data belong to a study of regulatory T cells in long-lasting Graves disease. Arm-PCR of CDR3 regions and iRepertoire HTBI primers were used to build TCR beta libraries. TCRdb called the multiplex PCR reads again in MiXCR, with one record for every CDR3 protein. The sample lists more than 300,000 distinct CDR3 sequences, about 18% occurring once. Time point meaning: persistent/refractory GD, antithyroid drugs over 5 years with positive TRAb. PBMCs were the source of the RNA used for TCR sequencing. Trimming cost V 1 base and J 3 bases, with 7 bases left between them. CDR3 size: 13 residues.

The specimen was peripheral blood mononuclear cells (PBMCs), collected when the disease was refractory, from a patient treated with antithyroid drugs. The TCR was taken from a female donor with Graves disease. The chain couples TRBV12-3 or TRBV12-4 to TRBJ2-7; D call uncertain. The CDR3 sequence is CASSLGQHYEQYF. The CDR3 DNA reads TGTGCCAGCAGTTTAGGACAACACTACGAGCAGTACTTC.